This T cell receptor beta chain is drawn from a study of neurological immune-mediated disorders. With 10-nucleotide random UMIs included, cDNA was synthesized by 5'RACE. Every sequencing run produced over 160 million TCR-beta sequences that came from 15-18 subjects. TCRdb fed the 5' RACE reads into MiXCR, producing one record per CDR3 protein. The sample yields around 90,000 distinct CDR3 sequences, approximately 13% seen once. The ends were cut back, 0 bases at V and 0 bases at J, with 12 bases in the middle. The CDR3 is 15 amino acids. CDR1 and CDR2 from the germline V gene are DFQATT and SNEGSKA (reference sequence). Time point defined: longitudinal time-point 2. This clonotype was counted many times.

The sequenced sample was PBMCs. The sequence was collected from a female donor with HTLV-1-associated myelopathy (HAM/TSP). The V call is TRBV20-1, the J call TRBJ2-7; no reliable D call. The CDR3 sequence is CSARDLTKPSYEQYF. The CDR3 bases are TGCAGTGCTAGAGATCTGACCAAGCCCTCCTACGAGCAGTACTTC.